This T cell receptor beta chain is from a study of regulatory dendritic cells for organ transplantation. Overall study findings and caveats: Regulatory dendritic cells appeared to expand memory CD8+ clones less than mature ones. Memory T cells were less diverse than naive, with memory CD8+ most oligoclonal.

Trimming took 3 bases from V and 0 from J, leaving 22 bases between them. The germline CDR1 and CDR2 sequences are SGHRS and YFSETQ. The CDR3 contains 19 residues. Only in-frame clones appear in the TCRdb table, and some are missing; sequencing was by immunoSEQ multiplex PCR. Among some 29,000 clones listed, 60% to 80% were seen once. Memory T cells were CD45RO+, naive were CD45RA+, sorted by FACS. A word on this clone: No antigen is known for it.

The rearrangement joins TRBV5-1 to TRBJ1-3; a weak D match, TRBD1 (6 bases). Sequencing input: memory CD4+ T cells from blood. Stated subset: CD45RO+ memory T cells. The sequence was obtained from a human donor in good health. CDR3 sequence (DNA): TGCGCCAGCAGCTCCCAAGGGGAGGGGGGACACCTCTCTGGAAACACCATATATTTT. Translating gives CASSSQGEGGHLSGNTIYF.